One TCR beta chain is described in this entry. The target antigen is unknown. CDR3 length equals 16 residues. CDR1 and CDR2 (germline): SGHTA, FQGNSA. Trimming at V came to 1 base and at J to 5 bases, leaving 5 bases not matched to a gene. This specimen belongs to a study of post-analysis software for immune sequencing data. Study-wide findings and caveats: Higher frequency in patients than in controls was seen for about five TRBV segments, with TRBV5-6, TRBV5-1 and TRBV20-1 among them.

Prepared TCR beta cDNA libraries contained unique molecular identifiers. Each batch of 1 to 10 million T cells produced 490,000 or so cDNA molecules. TCRdb recomputed calls from the PCR reads with MiXCR, one row per CDR3 protein. The sample contains hundreds of thousands of distinct CDR3 sequences, around 27% of which appear only once. The chain employs TRBV7-2 and TRBJ1-5; 10 bases agree with TRBD1. The sequenced material came from blood. The TCR comes from a girl under 18 with multiple sclerosis. DNA of the CDR3: TGTGCCAGCAGCTTAGAGACAGGGGGCGCCTATCAGCCCCAGCATTTT. This codes for CASSLETGGAYQPQHF.